This is a list of T cell receptor beta chains from one sample in a study of vaccination and CD4 T cells after COVID-19. Antigens of these TCRs are unknown. TCRdb processed the PCR reads anew with MiXCR; each CDR3 protein has one entry. The sample carries roughly 15,000 distinct CDR3 sequences, around 70% recorded once. The sequencing sample was made of CD4+ T cells from blood, cultured in vitro. These receptors were obtained from a human donor who had recovered from COVID-19. Both conserved end residues are part of each CDR3. The D gene is left open where the match is weak. A row's size may be missing; if present it is once, few, many or a size class.

cdr3_aa cdr3_nt clone_size j_call v_call d_call
CASNLHLNGYTF TGTGCCAGCAACCTACACCTTAATGGCTACACCTTC . TRBJ1-2 TRBV6-1 .
CASSLLGYQPQHF TGTGCCAGCAGTTTACTAGGGTATCAGCCCCAGCATTTT . TRBJ1-5 TRBV27 .
CAGGQGKNQPQHF TGTGCCGGTGGACAGGGAAAAAATCAGCCCCAGCATTTT few TRBJ1-5 TRBV30 TRBD1
CASSPQGLTNQPQHF TGTGCCAGCAGCCCCCAAGGACTGACGAATCAGCCCCAGCATTTT . TRBJ1-5 TRBV7-2 .
CSARWGPIAGELFF TGCAGCGCCCGGTGGGGGCCTATTGCCGGGGAGCTGTTTTTT . TRBJ2-2 TRBV29-1 .
CASSAPIGTGGTDTQYF TGTGCCAGTAGTGCCCCCATAGGGACAGGGGGTACAGATACGCAGTATTTT few TRBJ2-3 TRBV19 TRBD1
CATQGWQGAHEQYF TGTGCCACGCAAGGGTGGCAGGGGGCCCACGAGCAGTACTTC . TRBJ2-7 TRBV10-3 TRBD1
CASSYRKNYEQYF TGTGCCAGCAGTTACAGGAAAAATTACGAGCAGTACTTC . TRBJ2-7 TRBV6-2/TRBV6-3 .
CSARDNTRQALVPLHF TGCAGTGCTAGAGATAATACGAGACAGGCCCTTGTCCCCCTCCACTTT few TRBJ1-6 TRBV20-1 .
CSARAVYRRTGTVPQHF TGCAGTGCTAGAGCAGTATACCGCCGGACAGGGACTGTGCCCCAGCATTTT . TRBJ1-5 TRBV20-1 TRBD1
CASSPFQGIGYEQYF TGTGCCAGCTCACCTTTCCAGGGCATAGGCTACGAGCAGTACTTC . TRBJ2-7 TRBV18 .
CASSRDRGSNQPQHF TGTGCCAGTAGTAGGGACAGGGGCTCCAATCAGCCCCAGCATTTT . TRBJ1-5 TRBV19 TRBD1
CSAPPPLAGNNEQFF TGCAGTGCTCCGCCCCCACTAGCGGGAAACAATGAGCAGTTCTTC . TRBJ2-1 TRBV20-1 TRBD2
CASSLLNTEAFF TGTGCCAGCAGTTTATTGAACACTGAAGCTTTCTTT few TRBJ1-1 TRBV12-3/TRBV12-4 .
CSASKQPTNTEAFF TGCAGTGCTAGTAAACAGCCAACGAACACTGAAGCTTTCTTT . TRBJ1-1 TRBV20-1 .
CASSQERVPGPQHF TGCGCCAGCAGCCAAGAGCGGGTTCCTGGGCCCCAGCATTTT . TRBJ1-5 TRBV4-3 .
CASSEHGQQETQYF TGTGCCAGCAGTGAACATGGGCAGCAAGAGACCCAGTACTTC few TRBJ2-5 TRBV6-1 .
CATSDSDRGNQPQHF TGTGCCACCAGTGACTCGGACAGGGGCAATCAGCCCCAGCATTTT few TRBJ1-5 TRBV24-1 TRBD1
CATSESGQAIYGYTF TGTGCCACCAGTGAATCGGGACAGGCTATATATGGCTACACCTTC . TRBJ1-2 TRBV24-1 TRBD1
CASSYSYINYEQYF TGTGCCAGCAGTTACTCGTACATTAACTACGAGCAGTACTTC . TRBJ2-7 TRBV6-5 .
CAWSLDGGRIYGYTF TGTGCCTGGAGTCTTGACGGGGGGCGCATCTATGGCTACACCTTC . TRBJ1-2 TRBV30 .
CAWSVDEQFF TGTGCCTGGAGTGTGGATGAGCAGTTCTTC . TRBJ2-1 TRBV30 .
CASSLGLAGAKDTQYF TGTGCCAGCAGCCTTGGACTAGCGGGAGCGAAAGATACGCAGTATTTT . TRBJ2-3 TRBV7-3 TRBD2
CASSMGGLGKNIQYF TGTGCCAGTAGTATGGGGGGGCTGGGCAAAAACATTCAGTACTTC . TRBJ2-4 TRBV19 .
CSARTSGRAGTQYF TGCAGTGCTAGAACTAGCGGGAGGGCGGGTACGCAGTATTTT once TRBJ2-3 TRBV20-1 TRBD2
CASSQTGLAGAGELFF TGTGCCAGCTCACAAACCGGACTAGCTGGAGCCGGGGAGCTGTTTTTT . TRBJ2-2 TRBV18 TRBD2
CASSTRGFDTGELFF TGTGCCAGCAGCACCAGGGGATTCGACACCGGGGAGCTGTTTTTT . TRBJ2-2 TRBV7-9 .
CASMSYSSGANVLTF TGTGCCAGCATGTCCTACAGCTCTGGGGCCAACGTCCTGACTTTC . TRBJ2-6 TRBV6-1 .
CSAPDRGSTDTQYF TGCAGTGCGCCGGACAGGGGGAGCACAGATACGCAGTATTTT . TRBJ2-3 TRBV20-1 TRBD1
CASSLWMNTEAFF TGTGCCAGCAGCCTTTGGATGAACACTGAAGCTTTCTTT . TRBJ1-1 TRBV7-3 .
CSARDGQGVNYGYTF TGCAGTGCTAGAGATGGACAGGGGGTAAACTATGGCTACACCTTC . TRBJ1-2 TRBV20-1 TRBD1
CASSPQYYNEQFF TGTGCCAGCAGCCCCCAATATTACAATGAGCAGTTCTTC . TRBJ2-1 TRBV7-3 .
CASDHGTGNTEAFF TGCGCCAGCGACCACGGGACAGGGAACACTGAAGCTTTCTTT . TRBJ1-1 TRBV5-1 TRBD1
CASSQLAGGPSGELFF TGTGCCAGCAGTCAACTAGCGGGAGGGCCCAGCGGGGAGCTGTTTTTT . TRBJ2-2 TRBV6-1 TRBD2
CASRRTGVGYTF TGTGCCAGCAGGCGTACAGGGGTCGGCTACACCTTC few TRBJ1-2 TRBV6-1 TRBD1
CASRFRGDNSPLHF TGTGCCAGCAGATTCAGGGGGGATAATTCACCCCTCCACTTT few TRBJ1-6 TRBV27 TRBD1
CASSSGLAGGYEQYF TGTGCCAGCAGTTCAGGACTAGCGGGAGGCTACGAGCAGTACTTC . TRBJ2-7 TRBV6-2/TRBV6-3 TRBD2
CASRTDRGGGYTF TGTGCCAGCAGAACGGACAGGGGAGGAGGCTACACCTTC . TRBJ1-2 TRBV27 TRBD1
CSARDFLAGQQETQYF TGCAGTGCTAGAGATTTCCTAGCGGGACAACAAGAGACCCAGTACTTC . TRBJ2-5 TRBV20-1 TRBD2
CASSPSPGDTQYF TGTGCCAGCTCACCTTCCCCGGGGGATACGCAGTATTTT . TRBJ2-3 TRBV18 .
CSARDPGKGVVGNTIYF TGCAGTGCTAGAGATCCGGGAAAGGGGGTGGTTGGAAACACCATATATTTT few TRBJ1-3 TRBV20-1 .
CSAMPNRGNTIYF TGCAGTGCTATGCCGAACAGGGGAAACACCATATATTTT . TRBJ1-3 TRBV20-1 .
CATSKIQGSDTQYF TGTGCCACCAGCAAGATACAGGGTTCAGATACGCAGTATTTT . TRBJ2-3 TRBV15 .
CATSDQSSYGYTF TGTGCCACCAGTGACCAGAGCTCGTATGGCTACACCTTC . TRBJ1-2 TRBV24-1 .
CASSDSPSSGTGELFF TGTGCCAGCAGTGATTCCCCCTCTTCTGGGACCGGGGAGCTGTTTTTT . TRBJ2-2 TRBV25-1 .
CASSFHPSPLHF TGTGCCAGCAGTTTTCATCCTTCACCCCTCCACTTT . TRBJ1-6 TRBV6-2/TRBV6-3 .
CASSSPTRHGLNTEAFF TGTGCCAGCAGTTCGCCAACCCGCCATGGGTTGAACACTGAAGCTTTCTTT . TRBJ1-1 TRBV27 .
CASKGSLAGKFSYNEQFF TGCGCCAGCAAGGGAAGTCTAGCGGGTAAGTTCTCCTACAATGAGCAGTTCTTC . TRBJ2-1 TRBV10-1 TRBD2
CASSWRPYGYTF TGTGCCAGCAGTTGGCGGCCCTATGGCTACACCTTC . TRBJ1-2 TRBV6-2/TRBV6-3 .
CASSQGPWDRGDRRDSPLHF TGCGCCAGCAGCCAAGGTCCCTGGGACAGGGGGGACCGTCGGGATTCACCCCTCCACTTT . TRBJ1-6 TRBV4-3 TRBD1
CSASRDSREKLFF TGCAGTGCTAGCCGAGACAGTAGAGAAAAACTGTTTTTT . TRBJ1-4 TRBV20-1 .
CAWSKRGTQYF TGTGCCTGGAGCAAAAGGGGGACCCAGTACTTC . TRBJ2-5 TRBV30 .
CSALRTDTGELFF TGCAGTGCCTTAAGGACGGACACCGGGGAGCTGTTTTTT few TRBJ2-2 TRBV20-1 .
CASRPGTGYEQYF TGTGCCAGCAGGCCGGGGACAGGGTACGAGCAGTACTTC . TRBJ2-7 TRBV7-6 TRBD1
CATSGHHPNTGELFF TGTGCCACCAGTGGTCACCACCCGAACACCGGGGAGCTGTTTTTT . TRBJ2-2 TRBV24-1 .
CSAIRPGLAIVYEQYF TGCAGTGCTATAAGACCGGGACTAGCAATCGTCTACGAGCAGTACTTC . TRBJ2-7 TRBV20-1 TRBD2
CSLQRSTDTQYF TGCAGTTTACAGAGAAGCACAGATACGCAGTATTTT . TRBJ2-3 TRBV20-1 .
CASSPRTGGALGQYF TGTGCCAGCAGTCCCCGGACAGGGGGCGCCTTGGGGCAGTACTTC . TRBJ2-7 TRBV6-2/TRBV6-3 TRBD1